This T cell receptor beta chain was identified in a study of blood T cell repertoires in COVID-19. Study summary: Samples of COVID-19 (acute and convalescent) were obtained from the United States, Italy and Spain. PBMCs, B-cell-depleted T cells, or T cells were the source of the cDNA or gDNA that made up the material.

After removal of 5 bases from V and 7 bases from J, the junction contained 7 bases not matched to a gene. This CDR3 has 14 amino acids. The germline gives CDR1 LNHDA, CDR2 SQIVND (reference sequence). This clone appeared a single time. Authors' processing steps: It was from reference gene primer amplification that nucleated cell counts were estimated. Assay: immunoSEQ multiplex PCR; the TCRdb copy retains only in-frame clones and omits some. That table furnishes V, J and clone size, whereas the DNA furnished D and trimming. The profile shows about 100,000 clones, around 90% of them singletons. The rearrangement links TRBV19 to TRBJ1-4; TRBD1 aligns across 7 bases. The receptor's source is a man in his late teens or twenties with acute or convalescent COVID-19. The sequenced sample consisted of peripheral blood. The CDR3, as DNA: TGTGCCAGTAGTTTTACAGGGGTCGCTGAAAAACTGTTTTTT. It translates to CASSFTGVAEKLFF.